Below, 4 T cell receptor beta chains from the same sample are listed, as sequenced in a study of blood T cell repertoires in COVID-19. Measured with immunoSEQ multiplex PCR; TCRdb has only the in-frame clones, and not every one. This sample has 150,000 to 200,000 clones, with 75% to 85% found just once. The sequencing sample was made of PBMCs or T cells enriched from blood (not recorded which). The receptors come from a woman in her forties or fifties with acute COVID-19.

The rearrangement uses TRBV6-5 and TRBJ1-5; 10 nucleotides align to TRBD1. From germline, CDR1 is MNHEY and CDR2 SVGAGI. The ends lost 6 bases at V and 2 bases at J; junction bases unmatched: 4. The CDR3 spans 15 residues. The CDR3 loop reads CASRRDRGGNQPQHF. CDR3 DNA sequence: TGTGCCAGCAGGCGGGACAGGGGTGGCAATCAGCCCCAGCATTTT.

The rearrangement links TRBV4-3 to TRBJ1-5; weak D call: TRBD1 (6 bases). The CDR3 consists of 15 residues. Trimming removed 1 base at V and 4 bases at J, with 11 bases between. From germline, CDR1 is LGHNA and CDR2 YSLEER. Here the CDR3 DNA reads TGCGCCAGCAGCCAAGCTCTGGGGACAAATCAGCCCCAGCATTTT. This sequence encodes CASSQALGTNQPQHF.

This chain uses TRBV6-5 with TRBJ1-5; perhaps TRBD1 as D (6 bases). Deletions cut 6 bases from V and 3 bases from J, with 12 bases between. Germline values: CDR1 MNHEY, CDR2 SVGAGI. This CDR3 spans 14 amino acids. For the CDR3, the DNA is TGTGCCAGCAGAAATGGGGGCTCCAATCAGCCCCAGCATTTT. It specifies CASRNGGSNQPQHF.

This clone was detected only once. The chain couples TRBV7-8 to TRBJ2-3; 7 bases match TRBD2. This CDR3 comprises 18 residues. V lost 5 bases and J lost 4; bases outside the gene matches: 18. Looked up from germline, CDR1 is SGHVS and CDR2 is FQNEAQ. CDR3 nucleotides: TGTGCCAGCAGCGCACCGAAACCGACTAGCACTCTGGCAGATACGCAGTATTTT. This translates into CASSAPKPTSTLADTQYF.